The 21 T cell receptor beta chains given below trace back to one sample, sequenced in a study of beta chain features in type 1 diabetes. Study-wide results and caveats: Shorter TCRB CDR3s, moderately but significantly so, were found in Type 1 diabetes patients in all four CD4+ subsets.

Antigens of these TCRs are unknown. Expressed TCRB transcripts got sequenced, as all isolated RNA was reverse transcribed. Only in-frame clones appear in the TCRdb table, and some are missing; sequencing was by immunoSEQ multiplex PCR. Of about 99,000 clones listed, 25% to 35% are singletons. Sample: central memory CD4+ T cells from blood. Receptors originate from a woman younger than 30 with type 1 diabetes.

V gene TRBV27 combines with J gene TRBJ2-1; D may match TRBD1 or TRBD2 (9 bases each). Trimming cost V 3 bases and J 7 bases, with 28 bases left between them. Germline V gives CDR1 MNHEY, CDR2 SMNVEV (reference sequence). The CDR3 has 19 amino acids. The CDR3 is CASSLVRGTGFAGGNEQFF. CDR3 sequence (DNA): TGTGCCAGCAGTTTGGTCCGTGGGACAGGGTTTGCGGGAGGGAATGAGCAGTTCTTC.

In its sample, this clone was seen once. For the CDR3, the DNA is TGTGCCAGCACCCCGGTACAGGGGATAGCTTTCTTT. It specifies CASTPVQGIAFF. The V and J genes are TRBV11-3 and TRBJ1-1; TRBD1 matches at 7 bases. The V segment lost 7 bases and the J segment 10 bases; nucleotides outside the gene matches: 9. The CDR3 has 12 amino acids. Germline V gene sequence: CDR1 SGHNT, CDR2 YENEEA.

The J gene is TRBJ2-5, the V gene TRBV6-5; TRBD1 aligns across 8 bases. The CDR3 is made up of 15 amino acids. The junction had 7 bases not matched to a gene; V was cut back by 6 bases and J by 1 base. Germline-derived CDR1 and CDR2 are MNHEY and SVGAGI. The CDR3 nucleotides are TGTGCCAGCAGCCCTCCCGGACAGGGCCAAGAGACCCAGTACTTC. Translating gives CASSPPGQGQETQYF.

The chain uses TRBV7-2 and TRBJ2-2, with D possibly being TRBD1 (5 bases). V was trimmed by 3 bases and J by 5 bases, leaving 10 bases between them. This CDR3 spans 14 amino acids. The germline CDR1 and CDR2 sequences are SGHTA and FQGNSA. This CDR3 is CASSFEKGTGELFF. In nucleotides, the CDR3 is TGTGCCAGCAGCTTCGAGAAGGGGACCGGGGAGCTGTTTTTT.

The V gene is TRBV11-2, the J gene TRBJ2-3, with 7 bases fitting TRBD1. CDR1 SGHAT and CDR2 FQNNGV come from the germline V gene. The CDR3 sequence is 16 residues long. Trimming cost V 4 bases and J 1 base; bases outside gene matches: 8. CDR3 residues: CASSSTRQGGTDTQYF. DNA of the CDR3: TGTGCCAGCAGCTCTACCCGACAGGGTGGCACAGATACGCAGTATTTT.

This clone was picked up one time. The chain carries TRBV30 and TRBJ1-4, with D possibly TRBD1 on 5 matching bases. The CDR3 loop spans 13 amino acids. The V end lost 8 bases, the J end lost 5 bases, and 15 bases lay between the germline ends. CDR1 and CDR2 (germline): GTSNPN, SVGIG (reference sequence). CDR3 nucleotide sequence: TGTGCCGGAGGGGCCAAAAAGAATGAAAAACTGTTTTTT. It encodes CAGGAKKNEKLFF. Drawing the rest from reference TRBV30 and TRBJ1-4, the complete variable domain is SQTIHQWPATLVQPVGSPLSLECTVEGTSNPNLYWYRQAAGRGLQLLFYSVGIGQISSEVPQNLSASRPQDRQFILSSKKLLLSDSGFYLCAGGAKKNEKLFFGSGTQLSVL.

V is TRBV10-2 and J is TRBJ2-5; 7 bases are a match to TRBD2. CDR3 length: 12 amino acids. CDR1 is WSHSY, CDR2 SAAADI, per germline. V trimming: 8 bases; J trimming: 5 bases; junction bases outside the gene matches: 5. CDR3 in amino acids: CASEGGTETQYF. CDR3 DNA: TGCGCCAGCGAGGGAGGGACGGAGACCCAGTACTTC.

This clone showed up just once. Different DNA sequences within this sample yield the same CDR3. The chain is built from TRBV25-1 and TRBJ1-1; 8 bases are shared with TRBD1. The CDR3 runs to 13 residues. With 5 bases clipped from V and 4 bases from J, the junction kept 3 bases outside the gene matches. Germline loops: CDR1 MGHDK, CDR2 SYGVNS. The CDR3 bases are TGTGCCAGCAGTCTCACAGGGGGCACTGAAGCTTTCTTT. It is translated as CASSLTGGTEAFF.

The rearrangement links TRBV18 to TRBJ2-5, with 7 bases fitting TRBD1. The germline V gene encodes CDR1 KGHSH and CDR2 LQKENI. The V and J ends lost 4 bases and 3 bases, in that order; junction bases with no gene match: 2. CDR3 length: 13 residues. For the CDR3, the DNA is TGTGCCAGCTCACGCGGACAGGAAGAGACCCAGTACTTC. Amino acid sequence: CASSRGQEETQYF.

This clone was counted between two and nine times. The chain carries TRBV7-2 and TRBJ2-1, with 14 bases that match TRBD2. CDR1 is SGHTA and CDR2 is FQGNSA in the germline V gene. The length of the CDR3 is 15 residues. The trim removed 5 bases at V and 10 bases at J, leaving 7 bases unmatched. The chain's CDR3 is CASSGGLAGVEEQFF. The DNA for the CDR3 is TGTGCCAGCAGCGGGGGACTAGCGGGAGTTGAGGAGCAGTTCTTC. Full variable domain (remainder filled in from reference TRBV7-2 and TRBJ2-1): GAGVSQSPSNKVTEKGKDVELRCDPISGHTALYWYRQSLGQGLEFLIYFQGNSAPDKSGLPSDRFSAERTGGSVSTLTIQRTQQEDSAVYLCASSGGLAGVEEQFFGPGTRLTVL.

This chain joins TRBV28 and TRBJ1-5; D perhaps matches TRBD1 (5 bases). V was pared by 5 bases and J by 6 bases, with 8 bases between. The length of the CDR3 is 12 residues. Per the germline V gene, CDR1 is MDHEN and CDR2 is SYDVKM. This CDR3 reads CASSVGGQPQHF. CDR3 bases: TGTGCCAGCAGTGTCGGGGGTCAGCCCCAGCATTTT. The full variable domain, rest sourced from reference TRBV28 and TRBJ1-5, is DVKVTQSSRYLVKRTGEKVFLECVQDMDHENMFWYRQDPGLGLRLIYFSYDVKMKEKGDIPEGYSVSREKKERFSLILESASTNQTSMYLCASSVGGQPQHFGDGTRLSIL.

This chain joins TRBV5-6 and TRBJ2-7; a weak D match, TRBD1 (5 bases). The CDR3 is 16 residues long. Germline V CDR1 and CDR2: SGHDT, YYEEEE. The V and J ends lost 4 bases and 0 bases respectively, with 17 bases between them. The CDR3 DNA reads TGTGCCAGCAGCGAAACCAGGACAAGGGGCTCCTACGAGCAGTACGTC. Residues: CASSETRTRGSYEQYV.

This clone showed up just a few times. In nucleotides, the CDR3 is TGTGCCAGCAGCCCTCAGGGAAAAGGAAGGACTGAAGCTTTCTTT. The encoded protein is CASSPQGKGRTEAFF. The chain is built from TRBV7-9 and TRBJ1-1; possibly TRBD1 for D (5 bases). Germline-derived CDR1 and CDR2 are SEHNR and FQNEAQ (reference sequence). This CDR3 has 15 residues. Trimming left V 5 bases short and J 5 bases short, with 18 bases between.

This chain joins TRBV19 and TRBJ2-2; TRBD2 matches at 13 bases. Germline CDR1 reads LNHDA; CDR2 reads SQIVND (reference sequence). The V gene end was trimmed by 5 bases and the J gene end by 4 bases; junction bases not matched to a gene: 10. CDR3 size: 18 residues. As DNA, the CDR3 is TGTGCCAGTAGTCTCCCCGGACTAGCGGGAGTTCCCACCGGGGAGCTGTTTTTT. It translates to CASSLPGLAGVPTGELFF.

This clone was detected only a few times. V gene TRBV7-8 combines with J gene TRBJ2-1; 9 bases align to TRBD2. Looked up from germline, CDR1 is SGHVS and CDR2 is FQNEAQ. V trimming: 2 bases; J trimming: 7 bases; junction bases outside the gene matches: 9. There are 16 residues in the CDR3. The CDR3 DNA is TGTGCCAGCAGCTTAATAGGCGGGAGGGCCGGGAATGAGCAGTTCTTC. Translated, it gives CASSLIGGRAGNEQFF.

This clone was counted only a few times. The chain combines TRBV30 with TRBJ2-1, with D perhaps TRBD1 (5 bases). Trimming removed 3 bases at V and 9 bases at J, with 12 bases between. The germline V gene encodes CDR1 GTSNPN and CDR2 SVGIG (reference sequence). This CDR3 is built from 12 residues. DNA for the CDR3: TGTGCCTGGAGGGACAACCTCGTTGAGCAGTTCTTC. Protein product: CAWRDNLVEQFF.

The chain recombines TRBV2 with TRBJ2-1; D is possibly TRBD1 (6 bases). The CDR3 is 13 amino acids. CDR1 and CDR2 from the germline V gene are SNHLY and FYNNEI. Trimming shortened V by 6 bases and J by 4 bases, and 10 bases separated the two germline ends. CDR3 nucleotide sequence: TGTGCCAGCAGCACCGGACAGTACAATGAGCAGTTCTTC. Translating it yields CASSTGQYNEQFF.

V gene TRBV6-5 combines with J gene TRBJ2-7; 9 bases agree with TRBD2. The CDR3 is 15 residues long. V was pared by 3 bases and J by 5 bases, with 8 bases of the junction left unmatched. Germline V gene lookup returns CDR1 MNHEY and CDR2 SVGAGI. CDR3 in amino acids: CASSYILTSGNEQYV. CDR3 nucleotide sequence: TGTGCCAGCAGTTATATCCTGACTAGCGGCAACGAGCAGTACGTC.

This clone has a handful of counts. This chain uses TRBV28 with TRBJ2-5, with D possibly being TRBD2 (6 bases). This CDR3 is built from 12 residues. Germline V gene data show CDR1 as MDHEN and CDR2 as SYDVKM. The ends were cut back, 10 bases at V and 5 bases at J, with 14 bases in the middle. For the CDR3, the DNA is TGTGCCACCGCGGGGCGGAAGGAGACCCAGTACTTC. This sequence encodes CATAGRKETQYF.

There are a few counts of this clone. This rearrangement joins TRBV28 to TRBJ2-4, with 11 nucleotides matching TRBD1. CDR3 size: 15 residues. Germline V gene sequence: CDR1 MDHEN, CDR2 SYDVKM. Trimming cost V 6 bases and J 8 bases; bases outside gene matches: 9. CDR3 in amino acids: CASRPPGQGGDIQYF. CDR3 nucleotide sequence: TGTGCCAGCAGACCTCCGGGACAGGGGGGGGACATTCAGTACTTC.

This clone was seen only a few times. V gene TRBV7-2 combines with J gene TRBJ2-5; 7 bases agree with TRBD1. Germline values: CDR1 SGHTA, CDR2 FQGNSA. The CDR3 is made up of 15 amino acids. V shed 4 bases and J 2 bases; nucleotides not matched to a gene: 7. CDR3 DNA: TGTGCCAGCAGCTCACAGGGGAATCCTCAAGAGACCCAGTACTTC. This translates into CASSSQGNPQETQYF.